This T cell receptor (beta chain) was found in a study of blood T cell repertoires in COVID-19. Study information: Samples representing acute and convalescent COVID-19 were sourced from the United States, Italy and Spain. PBMCs, B-cell-depleted T cells, or T cells were the source of the cDNA or gDNA that made up the material.

In the original analysis: Amplification of reference gene primers provided the estimated nucleated cell counts. This table comes from immunoSEQ multiplex PCR, and its TCRdb copy is limited to in-frame clones, with some not included. The V and J calls and the clone size are those of that table, but D and trimming were determined from the DNA. The sample contains tens of thousands of clones, around 79% of which appear only once. V shed 4 bases and J 9 bases; nucleotides not matched to a gene: 2. This CDR3 region has 14 residues. The germline V gene has CDR1 MNHEY and CDR2 SVGAGI. The source is a human donor in a cohort sampled during active COVID-19. The chain links TRBV6-5 to TRBJ1-6, with 11 bases fitting TRBD1. The sequenced sample was peripheral blood. CDR3 amino acids: CASSLGTGGSPLHF. CDR3 in DNA: TGTGCCAGCAGTTTGGGGACAGGGGGTTCACCCCTCCACTTT.